The T cell receptor beta chain under discussion was sequenced for a study of cytomegalovirus exposure and HLA in healthy donors. Produced via immunoSEQ multiplex PCR; TCRdb's table is partial and in-frame only. The profile covers 90,000 or so clones, with about 85% appearing a single time and 20% to 25% taken by the ten largest. This CDR3 is built from 16 residues. Germline CDR1 is SGHRS and CDR2 is YFSETQ. J was trimmed by 6 bases and V by 3 bases; bases with no gene match: 13. The sequence derives from a man aged 18 to 30 in good health and CMV-seropositive. This chain uses TRBV5-1 with TRBJ1-2; 8 bases fit TRBD1. The sequencing sample was made of PBMCs. For the CDR3, the DNA is TGCGCCAGCAGCTCCCTTGGGGACAGGTGGTATCATGGCTACACCTTC. Its protein product is CASSSLGDRWYHGYTF.